This T cell receptor beta chain was observed in a study of cytomegalovirus exposure and HLA in healthy donors. Looking at the study overall: For the 300 to 400 genotyped donors, 75% to 90% fell within the Caucasian-associated ancestry cluster.

On this clone itself: Its antigen is unknown.

The V gene end was trimmed by 0 bases and the J gene end by 2 bases; junction bases not matched to a gene: 14. The CDR3 extends over 20 amino acids. Germline V lookup: CDR1 SGDLS, CDR2 YYNGEE. 60 Vbeta and 13 Jbeta primers were used in PCR. TCRdb keeps only in-frame clones here, not all; method: immunoSEQ multiplex PCR. Across about 67,000 clones, the top ten clones capture less than 5.5% of the sample. Study findings and constraints: Association of a missense DCLRE1C variant with TCR beta V- and J-gene trimming was reported in a later analysis. Some V segments (TRBV6-2 and TRBV6-3 among them) were excluded as indistinguishable.

The TCR originated in a woman aged 40 to 50 in good health and CMV-seropositive. The sequenced sample was PBMCs. The chain combines TRBV9 with TRBJ2-3; 11 bases are a match to TRBD2. The CDR3 coding sequence is TGTGCCAGCAGCGTAGCGGCTAGCGGGGGGTCAATACATCCCACAGATACGCAGTATTTT. Translating it yields CASSVAASGGSIHPTDTQYF.